Listed below are T cell receptor beta chains from one sample, sequenced in a study of T cell repertoires in cytomegalovirus infection. MiXCR, applied by TCRdb to the reads, yields one record per CDR3 protein. The sample has roughly 130,000 distinct CDR3 sequences; 7.5% to 9% are singletons. The sequenced sample consisted of PBMCs. These receptors came from a human donor in good health (CMV status not recorded). Some clones in this sample may be carry-over from other donors' samples. Each CDR3 is given with its conserved first and last residue. The order of the fields is CDR3 DNA, CDR3 protein, clone size, V gene, D gene, J gene. D genes are given only for firm matches. Size is stated for part of the rows, as once, few or many counts, or as a class when the clone is expanded.

CDR3nt: TGTGCCAGCAGTTTATCGGACAGACCTAACTATGGCTACACCTTC
CDR3aa: CASSLSDRPNYGYTF
abundance: many
v_gene: TRBV28
d_gene: NA
j_gene: TRBJ1-2

CDR3nt: TGTGCCAGCCTAAACGGGTATGGCTACACCTTC
CDR3aa: CASLNGYGYTF
abundance: many
v_gene: TRBV28
d_gene: NA
j_gene: TRBJ1-2

CDR3nt: TGCAGCGTAAACGGGGGCTACGAGCAGTACTTC
CDR3aa: CSVNGGYEQYF
abundance: many
v_gene: TRBV29-1
d_gene: NA
j_gene: TRBJ2-7

CDR3nt: TGTGCCAGCAGCCGCTCGCCCCAGACGAACACTGAAGCTTTCTTT
CDR3aa: CASSRSPQTNTEAFF
abundance: many
v_gene: TRBV11-2
d_gene: NA
j_gene: TRBJ1-1

CDR3nt: TGTGCCAGCAGCTTACAGGGGGACAACACTGAAGCTTTCTTT
CDR3aa: CASSLQGDNTEAFF
abundance: few
v_gene: TRBV7-8
d_gene: TRBD1
j_gene: TRBJ1-1

CDR3nt: TGCAGCGTTGATAAAGAGACCCAGTACTTC
CDR3aa: CSVDKETQYF
abundance: NA
v_gene: TRBV29-1
d_gene: NA
j_gene: TRBJ2-5

CDR3nt: TGTGCCAGCAGGCCCATCGGGCAGGGTTCCTACGAGCAGTACTTC
CDR3aa: CASRPIGQGSYEQYF
abundance: many
v_gene: TRBV2
d_gene: NA
j_gene: TRBJ2-7

CDR3nt: TGTGCCAGCTGGCCGGGGCCCTACTCTGGGGCCAACGTCCTGACTTTC
CDR3aa: CASWPGPYSGANVLTF
abundance: NA
v_gene: TRBV6-6
d_gene: NA
j_gene: TRBJ2-6

CDR3nt: TGTGCTAGTGGTTCAAATGGCGGGGCCAACGTCCTGACTTTC
CDR3aa: CASGSNGGANVLTF
abundance: NA
v_gene: TRBV12-5
d_gene: NA
j_gene: TRBJ2-6

CDR3nt: TGCGCCAGCAGCTTGTATTTACAGGGGGAGATCACCGGGGAGCTGTTTTTT
CDR3aa: CASSLYLQGEITGELFF
abundance: NA
v_gene: TRBV5-1
d_gene: TRBD1
j_gene: TRBJ2-2

CDR3nt: TGTGCCAGCAGCTTAGAGGGGGGTACAAGAAAGACCCAGTACTTC
CDR3aa: CASSLEGGTRKTQYF
abundance: many
v_gene: TRBV7-2
d_gene: NA
j_gene: TRBJ2-5

CDR3nt: TGTGCCAGCAGCCAAAACAGAGGTCTGGACTATGGCTACACCTTC
CDR3aa: CASSQNRGLDYGYTF
abundance: many
v_gene: TRBV4-2
d_gene: NA
j_gene: TRBJ1-2

CDR3nt: TGTGCCAGCAGCTTAGACTCCACTAAAGAGACCCAGTACTTC
CDR3aa: CASSLDSTKETQYF
abundance: many
v_gene: TRBV7-9
d_gene: NA
j_gene: TRBJ2-5

CDR3nt: TGTGCCAGCAGCGCAACAGGGAGTAGTCCCCAGCATTTT
CDR3aa: CASSATGSSPQHF
abundance: many
v_gene: TRBV7-2
d_gene: NA
j_gene: TRBJ1-5

CDR3nt: TGTGCCAGTAGACCGACAGGGACTCCTAACTATGGCTACACCTTC
CDR3aa: CASRPTGTPNYGYTF
abundance: many
v_gene: TRBV19
d_gene: TRBD1
j_gene: TRBJ1-2

CDR3nt: TGTGCCAGCAGCCTCCCGGGACTAGCGGTCAATGAGCAGTTCTTC
CDR3aa: CASSLPGLAVNEQFF
abundance: NA
v_gene: TRBV7-3
d_gene: TRBD2
j_gene: TRBJ2-1

CDR3nt: TGCAGTGCTAGGGCCCGGCGGGGGGGCCTTTACGAGCAGTACTTC
CDR3aa: CSARARRGGLYEQYF
abundance: once
v_gene: TRBV20-1
d_gene: TRBD2
j_gene: TRBJ2-7

CDR3nt: TGTGCCAGCAGCTTAGTTGGGAGGGGAGCGGCCCACGAGCAGTACTTC
CDR3aa: CASSLVGRGAAHEQYF
abundance: many
v_gene: TRBV7-9
d_gene: TRBD2
j_gene: TRBJ2-7

CDR3nt: TGCAGCGTCCACTCCGGGACTAGCGGGGGTAATGAGCAGTTCTTC
CDR3aa: CSVHSGTSGGNEQFF
abundance: NA
v_gene: TRBV29-1
d_gene: TRBD2
j_gene: TRBJ2-1

CDR3nt: TGTGCCAGCAGCCCGGGGGCGACCGGATACGAGCAGTACTTC
CDR3aa: CASSPGATGYEQYF
abundance: many
v_gene: TRBV7-3
d_gene: NA
j_gene: TRBJ2-7

CDR3nt: TGCGCCAGCAAGGAGAGCGTGGGGAGCACAGATACGCAGTATTTT
CDR3aa: CASKESVGSTDTQYF
abundance: many
v_gene: TRBV4-1
d_gene: NA
j_gene: TRBJ2-3

CDR3nt: TGTGCCAGCAGCTTGACGGGGATTAGCACAGATACGCAGTATTTT
CDR3aa: CASSLTGISTDTQYF
abundance: many
v_gene: TRBV7-7
d_gene: NA
j_gene: TRBJ2-3

CDR3nt: TGTGCCAGCAGTGAAGGGATGGGCACAGATACGCAGTATTTT
CDR3aa: CASSEGMGTDTQYF
abundance: many
v_gene: TRBV2
d_gene: NA
j_gene: TRBJ2-3

CDR3nt: TGTGCCAGCAGCCAGGCCTACTTCACCACTACGCAGTATTTT
CDR3aa: CASSQAYFTTTQYF
abundance: many
v_gene: TRBV7-9
d_gene: NA
j_gene: TRBJ2-3

CDR3nt: TGTGCCAGCAGCCCGGGACTAGCGGGGACCACAGATACGCAGTATTTT
CDR3aa: CASSPGLAGTTDTQYF
abundance: many
v_gene: TRBV7-7
d_gene: TRBD2
j_gene: TRBJ2-3

CDR3nt: TGTGCCAGCAGCCCAATCGGGACAGGGTCAGGGGAGCAGTTCTTC
CDR3aa: CASSPIGTGSGEQFF
abundance: many
v_gene: TRBV9
d_gene: TRBD1
j_gene: TRBJ2-1

CDR3nt: TGTGCCAGTAGTACCTTCACAGAGAACACTGAAGCTTTCTTT
CDR3aa: CASSTFTENTEAFF
abundance: few
v_gene: TRBV19
d_gene: NA
j_gene: TRBJ1-1

CDR3nt: TGTGCCAGCAGCCAAGAAGGCAGGAGCACAGATACGCAGTATTTT
CDR3aa: CASSQEGRSTDTQYF
abundance: few
v_gene: TRBV14
d_gene: NA
j_gene: TRBJ2-3

CDR3nt: TGCGCCAGCAGCTTTGACCGCTTTGGCGAAAAACTGTTTTTT
CDR3aa: CASSFDRFGEKLFF
abundance: NA
v_gene: TRBV5-1
d_gene: NA
j_gene: TRBJ1-4

CDR3nt: TGTGCCAGCAGTTTTCCTGGGGTCAACGAGCAGTACTTC
CDR3aa: CASSFPGVNEQYF
abundance: many
v_gene: TRBV28
d_gene: NA
j_gene: TRBJ2-7

CDR3nt: TGTGCCAGCAGTTTTATCCAGCAAGGAAACATTCAGTACTTC
CDR3aa: CASSFIQQGNIQYF
abundance: NA
v_gene: TRBV28
d_gene: NA
j_gene: TRBJ2-4

CDR3nt: TGTGCCAGCTCACCGATCCCCACGACGGGGGGGCAGTACTTC
CDR3aa: CASSPIPTTGGQYF
abundance: few
v_gene: TRBV18
d_gene: TRBD2
j_gene: TRBJ2-7

CDR3nt: TGTGCCAGCAGTGATGAGCGGAAGAGCTCCTACGAGCAGTACTTC
CDR3aa: CASSDERKSSYEQYF
abundance: few
v_gene: TRBV25-1
d_gene: NA
j_gene: TRBJ2-7

CDR3nt: TGCAGTGCTATCGCCGGGACTAGCAATTCCTACGAGCAGTACTTC
CDR3aa: CSAIAGTSNSYEQYF
abundance: many
v_gene: TRBV20-1
d_gene: TRBD2
j_gene: TRBJ2-7